A single T cell receptor (beta chain) is shown here with its context. Researchers ran the PCR with 60 Vbeta and 13 Jbeta primers. Generated by immunoSEQ multiplex PCR, the TCRdb table keeps only in-frame clones and is missing some. The data contain some 240,000 clones, approximately 91% of them seen just once; the ten biggest clones take up roughly 1.5%. The data stem from a study of cytomegalovirus exposure and HLA in healthy donors. CDR1 is LNHDA and CDR2 is SQIVND in the germline V gene (reference sequence). With V trimmed by 7 bases and J by 5 bases, 16 bases remained unmatched. This CDR3 has 16 residues.

This clonotype was obtained from a girl between 2 and 10 years old in good health and CMV-seronegative. Sequenced: PBMCs. This chain connects TRBV19 to TRBJ2-5; 7 bases map to TRBD2. In nucleotides, the CDR3 is TGTGCCAGTACCGAGGGGAGCGGGAAGGGAGCGGAGACCCAGTACTTC. Its translation is CASTEGSGKGAETQYF.